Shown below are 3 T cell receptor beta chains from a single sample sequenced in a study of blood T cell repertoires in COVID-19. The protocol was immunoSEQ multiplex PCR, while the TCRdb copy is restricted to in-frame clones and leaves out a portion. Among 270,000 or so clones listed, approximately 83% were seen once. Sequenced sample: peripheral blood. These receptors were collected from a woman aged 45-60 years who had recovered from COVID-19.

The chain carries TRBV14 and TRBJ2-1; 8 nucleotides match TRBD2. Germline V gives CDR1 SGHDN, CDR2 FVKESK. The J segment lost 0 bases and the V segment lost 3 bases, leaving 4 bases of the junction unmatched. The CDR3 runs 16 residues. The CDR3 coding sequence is TGTGCCAGCAGCCACTTAACTAGCGGCTCCTACAATGAGCAGTTCTTC. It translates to CASSHLTSGSYNEQFF.

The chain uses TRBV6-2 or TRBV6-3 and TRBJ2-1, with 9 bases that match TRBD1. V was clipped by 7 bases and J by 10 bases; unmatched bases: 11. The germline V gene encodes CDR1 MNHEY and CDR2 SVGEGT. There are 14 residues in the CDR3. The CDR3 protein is CASNPPGQGLEQFF. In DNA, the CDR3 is TGTGCCAGCAACCCGCCGGGACAGGGTCTGGAGCAGTTCTTC.

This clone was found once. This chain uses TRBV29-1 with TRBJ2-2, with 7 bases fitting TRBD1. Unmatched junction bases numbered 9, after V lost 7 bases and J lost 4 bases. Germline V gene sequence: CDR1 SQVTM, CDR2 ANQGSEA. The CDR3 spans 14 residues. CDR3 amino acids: CSALDRDPTGELFF. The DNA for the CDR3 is TGCAGCGCACTCGACAGGGACCCCACCGGGGAGCTGTTTTTT.